This is a list of T cell receptor beta chains from one sample in a study of T cell changes during pregnancy in multiple sclerosis. TCRdb's table, derived via immunoSEQ multiplex PCR, lists solely in-frame clones and lacks some. In the table there are about 89,000 clones, 85% to 95% of which are singletons. The specimen comprised peripheral blood, sampled in the third trimester of pregnancy. The receptors come from a female donor with multiple sclerosis, enrolled in a pregnancy study. Both conserved end residues are part of each CDR3. D genes are given only for firm matches. Where a row states a size, it is once, few, many or the class of an expanded clone; other rows omit it.

j_call: TRBJ2-5; d_call: NA; clone_size: NA; v_call: TRBV5-4; cdr3_aa: CASSRSWGQGQETQYF; cdr3_nt: TGTGCCAGCAGCCGCTCTTGGGGGCAGGGACAAGAGACCCAGTACTTC
j_call: TRBJ1-4; d_call: TRBD1; clone_size: once; v_call: TRBV9; cdr3_aa: CASSPYRGGEKLFF; cdr3_nt: TGTGCCAGCAGCCCGTACAGGGGAGGCGAAAAACTGTTTTTT
j_call: TRBJ2-3; d_call: TRBD2; clone_size: NA; v_call: TRBV5-1; cdr3_aa: CASGKREAVSTDTQYF; cdr3_nt: TGCGCCAGCGGAAAGCGGGAGGCGGTTAGCACAGATACGCAGTATTTT
j_call: TRBJ1-3; d_call: NA; clone_size: NA; v_call: TRBV7-2; cdr3_aa: CASSSLAGAGNTIYF; cdr3_nt: TGTGCCAGCAGCTCCCTCGCAGGGGCCGGAAACACCATATATTTT
j_call: TRBJ1-5; d_call: NA; clone_size: NA; v_call: TRBV5-6; cdr3_aa: CASSLWGLGNQPQHF; cdr3_nt: TGTGCCAGCAGCTTGTGGGGGCTCGGCAATCAGCCCCAGCATTTT
j_call: TRBJ2-6; d_call: TRBD2; clone_size: NA; v_call: TRBV28; cdr3_aa: CASSIAGAGANVLTF; cdr3_nt: TGTGCCAGCAGTATAGCGGGAGCTGGGGCCAACGTCCTGACTTTC
j_call: TRBJ2-1; d_call: TRBD2; clone_size: NA; v_call: TRBV10-1; cdr3_aa: CASTRTSASNEQFF; cdr3_nt: TGCGCCAGCACCAGGACTAGCGCGAGCAATGAGCAGTTCTTC
j_call: TRBJ2-7; d_call: TRBD2; clone_size: NA; v_call: TRBV7-8; cdr3_aa: CASSLVGSSGSYEQYF; cdr3_nt: TGTGCCAGCAGCTTAGTCGGTTCTAGCGGGAGCTACGAGCAGTACTTC
j_call: TRBJ2-7; d_call: NA; clone_size: NA; v_call: TRBV15; cdr3_aa: CATSRDGGGTSYEQYF; cdr3_nt: TGTGCCACCAGCAGAGATGGGGGAGGCACCTCCTACGAGCAGTACTTC
j_call: TRBJ1-1; d_call: NA; clone_size: NA; v_call: TRBV27; cdr3_aa: CASSHDTTGTEAFF; cdr3_nt: TGTGCCAGCAGTCACGACACTACAGGGACTGAAGCTTTCTTT
j_call: TRBJ2-5; d_call: NA; clone_size: NA; v_call: TRBV5-1; cdr3_aa: CASSLGAGLETQYF; cdr3_nt: TGCGCCAGCAGCTTGGGCGCGGGACTAGAGACCCAGTACTTC
j_call: TRBJ1-1; d_call: NA; clone_size: NA; v_call: TRBV19; cdr3_aa: CASSILDTKDTEAFF; cdr3_nt: TGTGCCAGTAGTATTTTGGACACGAAAGACACTGAAGCTTTCTTT
j_call: TRBJ1-1; d_call: NA; clone_size: NA; v_call: TRBV4-3; cdr3_aa: CASSQDPNGNTEAFF; cdr3_nt: TGCGCCAGCAGCCAAGATCCCAACGGGAACACTGAAGCTTTCTTT
j_call: TRBJ2-7; d_call: NA; clone_size: once; v_call: TRBV27; cdr3_aa: CASAFGGGTYEQYF; cdr3_nt: TGTGCCAGTGCCTTCGGGGGAGGCACCTACGAGCAGTACTTC